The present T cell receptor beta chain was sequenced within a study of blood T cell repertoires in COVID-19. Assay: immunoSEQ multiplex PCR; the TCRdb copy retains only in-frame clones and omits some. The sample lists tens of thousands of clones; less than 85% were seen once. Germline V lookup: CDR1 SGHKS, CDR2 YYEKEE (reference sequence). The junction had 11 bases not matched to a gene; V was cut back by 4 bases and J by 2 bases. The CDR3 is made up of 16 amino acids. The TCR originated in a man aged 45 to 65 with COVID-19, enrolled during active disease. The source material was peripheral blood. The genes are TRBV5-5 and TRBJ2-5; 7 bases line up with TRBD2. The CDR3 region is CASSIREASGQETQYF. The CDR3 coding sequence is TGTGCCAGCAGCATCCGGGAAGCTAGCGGACAAGAGACCCAGTACTTC.